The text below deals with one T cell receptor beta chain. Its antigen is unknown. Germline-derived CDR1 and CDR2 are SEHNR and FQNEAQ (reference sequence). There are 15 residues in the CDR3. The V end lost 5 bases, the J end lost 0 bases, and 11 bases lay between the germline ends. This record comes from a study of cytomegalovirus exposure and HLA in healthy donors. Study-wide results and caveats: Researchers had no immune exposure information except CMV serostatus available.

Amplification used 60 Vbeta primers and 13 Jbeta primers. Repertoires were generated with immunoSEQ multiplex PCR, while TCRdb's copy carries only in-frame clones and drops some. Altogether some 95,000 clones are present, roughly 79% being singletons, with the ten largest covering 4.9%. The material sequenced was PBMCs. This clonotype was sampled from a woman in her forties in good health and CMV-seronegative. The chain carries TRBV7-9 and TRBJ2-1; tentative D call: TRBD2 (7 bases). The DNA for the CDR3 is TGTGCCAGCAGCCCCCGGGGGGCCTCCTACAATGAGCAGTTCTTC. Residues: CASSPRGASYNEQFF.